Presented here are 22 T cell receptor beta chains from one specimen sequenced in a study of blood T cell repertoires in COVID-19. Some clones are missing from TCRdb's copy, which holds only in-frame ones; the method was immunoSEQ multiplex PCR. This sample carries under 300,000 clones, approximately 90% of them seen once, and the ten largest clones take about 0.99%. Sequencing was carried out using peripheral blood. The source of these receptors is a woman aged 40 to 55 who had recovered from COVID-19.

The chain uses TRBV7-8 and TRBJ1-4; 7 bases align to TRBD1. With 5 bases clipped from V and 4 bases from J, the junction kept 7 bases outside the gene matches. The CDR3 has 15 residues. From germline, CDR1 is SGHVS and CDR2 FQNEAQ. The CDR3 DNA reads TGTGCCAGCAGCGCTTCCGGGACAGTTAATGAAAAACTGTTTTTT. It encodes CASSASGTVNEKLFF.

This clone came up a few times. V usage is TRBV18 and J usage is TRBJ1-5, with 8 bases identical to TRBD1. Looked up from germline, CDR1 is KGHSH and CDR2 is LQKENI. Losses at the gene ends were 3 bases for V and 2 bases for J; bases not matched to a gene: 9. The CDR3 runs to 17 residues. The CDR3 DNA is TGTGCCAGCTCACCCGGACAGGGCCCTGGCGGCAATCAGCCCCAGCATTTT. This encodes CASSPGQGPGGNQPQHF.

The chain uses TRBV18 and TRBJ1-1; D perhaps matches TRBD1 (6 bases). CDR1 KGHSH and CDR2 LQKENI come from the germline V gene. Trimming removed 3 bases from V and 10 bases from J, with 18 bases in between. The CDR3 loop spans 14 amino acids. CDR3 nucleotide sequence: TGTGCCAGCTCACCTAACGCCCCAGGGGTCGTAGCTTTCTTT. Translation: CASSPNAPGVVAFF.

The rearrangement joins TRBV19 to TRBJ2-1, with 10 bases matching TRBD2. The CDR3 covers 17 residues. Germline V gene data show CDR1 as LNHDA and CDR2 as SQIVND (reference sequence). V gave up 6 bases and J gave up 3 bases; unmatched junction bases: 11. The CDR3 bases are TGTGCCAGTAGCTCGGGGGGGCTAGCGGGAGACTACAATGAGCAGTTCTTC. Protein product: CASSSGGLAGDYNEQFF.

The chain combines TRBV3-1 (or the pseudogene TRBV3-2) with TRBJ2-3; 12 positions agree with TRBD2. The germline V gene has CDR1 LGHDT and CDR2 YNNKEL (reference sequence). This CDR3 is 16 amino acids long. With 4 bases clipped from V and 6 bases from J, the junction kept 8 bases outside the gene matches. CDR3 in amino acids: CASSLPLAGGEDTQYF. The CDR3, as DNA: TGTGCCAGCAGCCTGCCCCTAGCGGGAGGGGAGGATACGCAGTATTTT.

The CDR3 sequence: CATSAANYGYTF. CDR3 coding DNA: TGTGCCACCAGTGCTGCTAACTATGGCTACACCTTC. This rearrangement joins TRBV24-1 to TRBJ1-2; unclear D gene. Germline values: CDR1 KGHDR, CDR2 SFDVKD. V was cut by 5 bases and J by 0 bases, with 3 bases left in between. The CDR3 spans 12 residues.

This rearrangement joins TRBV5-5 to TRBJ2-7, with 7 bases fitting TRBD2. CDR3 length: 15 residues. Per germline, CDR1 SGHKS and CDR2 YYEKEE (reference sequence). Trimming cost V 0 bases and J 6 bases; bases outside gene matches: 9. As DNA, the CDR3 is TGTGCCAGCAGCTTGGGGGCGGGAGCCCCAGGCGAGCAGTACGTC. It encodes CASSLGAGAPGEQYV.

The chain combines TRBV9 with TRBJ2-3, with D maybe TRBD2 (5 bases). This CDR3 has 16 amino acids. Germline CDR1 reads SGDLS; CDR2 reads YYNGEE. With 2 bases removed from V and 3 bases from J, the gap between germline ends came to 16 bases. CDR3: CASSVGVGPKTDTQYF. The CDR3 coding sequence is TGTGCCAGCAGCGTGGGAGTTGGCCCTAAGACAGATACGCAGTATTTT. Variable domain in full (rest from reference TRBV9 and TRBJ2-3): DSGVTQTPKHLITATGQRVTLRCSPRSGDLSVYWYQQSLDQGLQFLIQYYNGEERAKGNILERFSAQQFPDLHSELNLSSLELGDSALYFCASSVGVGPKTDTQYFGPGTRLTVL.

The gene calls are TRBV9 and TRBJ1-2, with 7 bases lining up with TRBD1. The CDR3 covers 14 residues. J was trimmed by 8 bases and V by 2 bases; bases with no gene match: 9. From germline, CDR1 is SGDLS and CDR2 YYNGEE. The CDR3 here is CASSVSTGVGGYTF. The CDR3 DNA sequence: TGTGCCAGCAGCGTCAGCACAGGGGTGGGAGGCTACACCTTC. Full variable domain (outside the CDR3, taken from reference TRBV9 and TRBJ1-2): DSGVTQTPKHLITATGQRVTLRCSPRSGDLSVYWYQQSLDQGLQFLIQYYNGEERAKGNILERFSAQQFPDLHSELNLSSLELGDSALYFCASSVSTGVGGYTFGSGTRLTVV.

The rearrangement links TRBV12-3 or TRBV12-4 to TRBJ1-2; tentative D call: TRBD1 (5 bases). V lost 6 bases to trimming and J lost 6 bases, with 8 bases between them. This CDR3 spans 11 amino acids. The CDR3 is CASRGTHGYTF. The CDR3 nucleotides are TGTGCCAGCAGGGGGACTCATGGCTACACCTTC.

V usage is TRBV27 and J usage is TRBJ2-7; D unresolved. Germline assignment: CDR1 MNHEY and CDR2 SMNVEV (reference sequence). The CDR3 loop spans 14 amino acids. The V end was cut by 0 bases, the J end by 4 bases, with 10 bases between. CDR3 loop: CASSLSLSGYEQYF. CDR3 nucleotides: TGTGCCAGCAGTTTATCGTTGTCGGGTTACGAGCAGTACTTC.

The chain employs TRBV6-2 or TRBV6-3 and TRBJ2-1; TRBD2 matches at 12 bases. The CDR3 is made up of 15 amino acids. The junction had 8 bases not matched to a gene; V was cut back by 5 bases and J by 9 bases. The V gene's germline CDR1 is MNHEY and CDR2 SVGEGT. The CDR3 loop is CASSPGLAGLGEQFF. The CDR3 DNA sequence: TGTGCCAGCAGTCCCGGACTAGCGGGACTCGGTGAGCAGTTCTTC.

The V gene is TRBV19, the J gene TRBJ2-1, with 12 bases lining up with TRBD2. The V gene's germline CDR1 is LNHDA and CDR2 SQIVND (reference sequence). After removal of 6 bases from V and 1 base from J, the junction contained 10 bases not matched to a gene. The CDR3 consists of 18 residues. CDR3 bases: TGTGCCAGTAGAACCGCGGGGACTAGCGGGCGATCCTACAATGAGCAGTTCTTC. It is translated as CASRTAGTSGRSYNEQFF.

V is TRBV27 and J is TRBJ2-5; TRBD1 agrees at 9 bases. The CDR3 loop spans 13 amino acids. The germline V gene has CDR1 MNHEY and CDR2 SMNVEV (reference sequence). J lost 5 bases, V lost 10 bases, and 8 bases had no gene match. The DNA of the CDR3 is TGTGCCACCCGACAGGGGGTGAGGGAGACCCAGTACTTC. Amino acids: CATRQGVRETQYF.

This chain joins TRBV30 and TRBJ1-6, with 9 positions matching TRBD1. The CDR3 consists of 21 residues. V was pared by 6 bases and J by 0 bases, with 21 bases of the junction left unmatched. Germline V gene lookup returns CDR1 GTSNPN and CDR2 SVGIG (reference sequence). CDR3 sequence (DNA): TGTGCCTGCCAACTTGGGACAGGGCCCCTAGGCTTGGGCTCCTATAATTCACCCCTCCACTTT. It yields the protein CACQLGTGPLGLGSYNSPLHF. The full variable domain, completed using reference TRBV30 and TRBJ1-6, is SQTIHQWPATLVQPVGSPLSLECTVEGTSNPNLYWYRQAAGRGLQLLFYSVGIGQISSEVPQNLSASRPQDRQFILSSKKLLLSDSGFYLCACQLGTGPLGLGSYNSPLHFGNGTRLTVT.

This clone appeared a single time. This sequence joins TRBV5-1 and TRBJ2-1; 10 nucleotides match TRBD2. CDR3 length: 15 residues. Germline values: CDR1 SGHRS, CDR2 YFSETQ. The ends lost 2 bases at V and 7 bases at J; junction bases unmatched: 6. This chain's CDR3 is CASSFGLAGVNEQFF. The CDR3 DNA follows: TGCGCCAGCAGCTTTGGGCTAGCGGGAGTAAATGAGCAGTTCTTC.

The chain employs TRBV5-8 and TRBJ2-3, with 8 bases identical to TRBD1. CDR1 is SGHTS, CDR2 YDEGEE, per germline. CDR3 length equals 15 residues. V was pared by 4 bases and J by 1 base, with 5 bases of the junction left unmatched. The CDR3 here is CASSPPGQGTDTQYF. For the CDR3, the DNA is TGTGCCAGCAGCCCACCGGGACAGGGCACAGATACGCAGTATTTT.

The CDR3 loop is CASSLVGLAGGEQYF. The CDR3 DNA follows: TGTGCCAGCAGCTTGGTGGGACTAGCGGGAGGCGAGCAGTACTTC. This rearrangement joins TRBV7-2 to TRBJ2-7; 15 bases are a match to TRBD2. There are 15 residues in the CDR3. CDR1 and CDR2 from the germline V gene are SGHTA and FQGNSA. J gave up 6 bases and V 3 bases, and 3 bases lay outside the gene matches.

The V and J genes are TRBV4-3 and TRBJ2-4; D is possibly TRBD2 (5 bases). V gave up 4 bases and J gave up 9 bases, with 13 bases separating them. Per the germline V gene, CDR1 is LGHNA and CDR2 is YSLEER. CDR3 size: 13 residues. DNA for the CDR3: TGCGCCAGCAGCCGAGAGGGAGAGGGCATTCAGTACTTC. Translated, it gives CASSREGEGIQYF.

The gene calls are TRBV7-8 and TRBJ1-4; a possible D gene is TRBD1 (6 bases). Germline-derived CDR1 and CDR2 are SGHVS and FQNEAQ. There are 16 residues in the CDR3. V lost 0 bases, J lost 7 bases, and 15 bases lay in between. CDR3 residues: CASSLARGQAVEKLFF. The CDR3 DNA reads as TGTGCCAGCAGCTTAGCGCGGGGGCAGGCCGTTGAAAAACTGTTTTTT.

The gene calls are TRBV6-2 or TRBV6-3 and TRBJ2-3; 7 positions match TRBD2. The CDR3 length is 16 residues. CDR1 is MNHEY and CDR2 is SVGEGT in the germline V gene. Trimming took 0 bases from V and 2 from J; bases not matched to a gene: 5. Written as DNA, the CDR3 is TGTGCCAGCAGTTACTCCGGGGGGATGGCCACAGATACGCAGTATTTT. Its translation: CASSYSGGMATDTQYF.

The genes are TRBV6-2 or TRBV6-3 and TRBJ1-6; tentative D call: TRBD1 (5 bases). CDR3 size: 14 residues. V gave up 6 bases and J gave up 7 bases, with 13 bases separating them. Germline V gene sequence: CDR1 MNHEY, CDR2 SVGEGT. CDR3 in DNA: TGTGCCAGCAGCCAATGGGGCCGGAATTCACCCCTCCACTTT. The encoded protein is CASSQWGRNSPLHF.